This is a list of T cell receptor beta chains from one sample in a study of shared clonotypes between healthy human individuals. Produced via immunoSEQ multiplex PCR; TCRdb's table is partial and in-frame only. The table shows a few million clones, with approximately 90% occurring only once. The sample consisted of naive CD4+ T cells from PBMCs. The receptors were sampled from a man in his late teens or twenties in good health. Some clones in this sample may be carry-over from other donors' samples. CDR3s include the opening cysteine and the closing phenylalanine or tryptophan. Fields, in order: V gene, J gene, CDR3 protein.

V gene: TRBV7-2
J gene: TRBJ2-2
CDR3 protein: CASSLLGIGELFF

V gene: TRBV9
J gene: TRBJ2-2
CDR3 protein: CASSPQGFETGELFF

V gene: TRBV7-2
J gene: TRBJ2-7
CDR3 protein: CASKGSSYEQYF

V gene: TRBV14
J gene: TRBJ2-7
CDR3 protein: CASSQELAGAYEQYF

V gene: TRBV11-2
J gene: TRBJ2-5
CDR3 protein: CASSLVLHRGLRETQYF

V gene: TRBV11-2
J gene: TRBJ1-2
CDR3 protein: CASSLGAGGRNYGYTF

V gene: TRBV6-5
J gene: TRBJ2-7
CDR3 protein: CASRGLATSSYEQYF

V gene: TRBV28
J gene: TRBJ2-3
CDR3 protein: CASRATSGRATDTQYF

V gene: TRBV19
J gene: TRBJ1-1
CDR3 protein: CASSLRQTEAFF

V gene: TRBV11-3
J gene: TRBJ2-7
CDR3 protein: CASSLGQYYEQYF

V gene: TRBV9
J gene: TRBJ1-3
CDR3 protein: CASSAGWGNTIYF

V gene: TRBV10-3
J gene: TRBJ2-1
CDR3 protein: CAAASGSDEQFF

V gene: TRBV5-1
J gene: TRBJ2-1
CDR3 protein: CASSPMTEGYEQFF

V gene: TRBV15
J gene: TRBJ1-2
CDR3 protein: CATSRVDSVYTF

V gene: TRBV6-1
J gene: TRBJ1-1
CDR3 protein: CAALGGTEAFF

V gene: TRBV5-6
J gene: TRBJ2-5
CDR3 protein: CASSLRGRERTETQYF

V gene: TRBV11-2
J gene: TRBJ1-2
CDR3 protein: CASSRQVDYGYTF

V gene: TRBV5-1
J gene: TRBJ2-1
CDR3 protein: CASSPPRSTGDGEQFF

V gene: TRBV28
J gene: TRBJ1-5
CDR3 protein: CASSTGQGNQPQHF

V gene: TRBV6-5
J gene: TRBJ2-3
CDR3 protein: CATAGASATDTQYF

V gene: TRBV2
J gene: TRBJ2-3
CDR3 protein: CASTPGLAGTDTQYF

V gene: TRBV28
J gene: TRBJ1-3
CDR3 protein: CASSPTALASGNTIYF

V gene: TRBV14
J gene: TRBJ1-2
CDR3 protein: CASSLSDRYYGYTF

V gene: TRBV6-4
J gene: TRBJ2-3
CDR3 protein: CASSRGLADTQYF

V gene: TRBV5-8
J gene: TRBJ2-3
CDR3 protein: CASSLAGWLDTQYF

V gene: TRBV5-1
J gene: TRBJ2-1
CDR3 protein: CASSFPGQGVNEQFF

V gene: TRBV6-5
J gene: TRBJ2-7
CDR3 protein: CASTTRKLAGGEQYF

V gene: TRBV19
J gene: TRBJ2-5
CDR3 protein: CASSPSGHKQETQYF